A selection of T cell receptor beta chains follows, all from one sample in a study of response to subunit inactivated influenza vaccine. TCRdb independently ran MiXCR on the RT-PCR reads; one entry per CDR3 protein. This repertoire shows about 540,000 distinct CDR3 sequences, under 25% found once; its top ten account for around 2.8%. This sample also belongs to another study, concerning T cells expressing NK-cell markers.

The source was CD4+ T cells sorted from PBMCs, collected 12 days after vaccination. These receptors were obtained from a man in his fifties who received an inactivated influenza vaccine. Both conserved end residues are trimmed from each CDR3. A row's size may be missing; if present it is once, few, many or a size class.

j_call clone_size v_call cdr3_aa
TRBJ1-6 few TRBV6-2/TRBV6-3 ASRYARGNSPLH
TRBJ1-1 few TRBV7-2 ASSLRWLNTEAF
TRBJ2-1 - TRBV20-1 SARATSSLWDEQF
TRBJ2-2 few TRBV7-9 ASSLAPGGPTGELF
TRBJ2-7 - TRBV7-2 ASSKTVAAYEQY
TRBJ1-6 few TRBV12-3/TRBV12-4 ASRRGGDNSPLH
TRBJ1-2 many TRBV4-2 ASSQDPAVIHANYGYT
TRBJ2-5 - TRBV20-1 SARDRRRPETQY
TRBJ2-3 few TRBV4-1 ASSQAGTLLSGTQY
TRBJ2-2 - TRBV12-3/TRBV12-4 ASTLPGLSRSGELF
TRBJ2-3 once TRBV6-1 ASSRLAGADTQY